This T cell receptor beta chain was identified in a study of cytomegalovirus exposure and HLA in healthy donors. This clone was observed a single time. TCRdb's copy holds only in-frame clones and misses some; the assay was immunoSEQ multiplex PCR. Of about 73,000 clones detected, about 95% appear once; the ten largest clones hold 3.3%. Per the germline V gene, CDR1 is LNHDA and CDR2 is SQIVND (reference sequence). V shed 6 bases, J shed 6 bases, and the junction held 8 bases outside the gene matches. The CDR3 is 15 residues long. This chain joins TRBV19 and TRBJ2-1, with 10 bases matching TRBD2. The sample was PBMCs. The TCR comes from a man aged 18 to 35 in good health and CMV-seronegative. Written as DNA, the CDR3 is TGTGCCAGTAGGAGTACCGGGACTAGCGCCAATGAGCAGTTCTTC. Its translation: CASRSTGTSANEQFF.